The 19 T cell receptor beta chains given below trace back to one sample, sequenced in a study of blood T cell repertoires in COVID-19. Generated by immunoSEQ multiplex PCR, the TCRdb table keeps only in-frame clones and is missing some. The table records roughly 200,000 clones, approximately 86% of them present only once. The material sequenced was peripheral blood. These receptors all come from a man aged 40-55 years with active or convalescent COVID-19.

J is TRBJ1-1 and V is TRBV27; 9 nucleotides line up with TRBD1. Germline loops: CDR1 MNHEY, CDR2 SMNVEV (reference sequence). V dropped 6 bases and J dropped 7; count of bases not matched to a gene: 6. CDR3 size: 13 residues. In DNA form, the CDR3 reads TGTGCCAGCAGAGTGACAGGGGGAGGTGAAGCTTTCTTT. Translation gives CASRVTGGGEAFF.

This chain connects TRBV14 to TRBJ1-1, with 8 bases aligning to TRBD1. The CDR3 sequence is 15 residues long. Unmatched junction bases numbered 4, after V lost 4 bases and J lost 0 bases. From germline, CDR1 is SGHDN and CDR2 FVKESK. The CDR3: CASSRDRLMNTEAFF. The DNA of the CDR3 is TGTGCCAGCAGCCGGGACAGGCTCATGAACACTGAAGCTTTCTTT.

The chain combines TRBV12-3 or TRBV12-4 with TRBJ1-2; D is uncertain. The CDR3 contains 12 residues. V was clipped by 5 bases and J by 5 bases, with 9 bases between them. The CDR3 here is CASSPSGYGYTF. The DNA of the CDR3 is TGTGCCAGCAGTCCCTCGGGGTATGGCTACACCTTC.

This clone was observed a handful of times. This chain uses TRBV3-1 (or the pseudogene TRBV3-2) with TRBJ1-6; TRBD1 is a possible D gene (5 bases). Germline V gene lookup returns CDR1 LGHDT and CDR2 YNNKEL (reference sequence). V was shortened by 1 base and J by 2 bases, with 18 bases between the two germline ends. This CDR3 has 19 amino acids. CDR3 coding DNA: TGTGCCAGCAGCCAAGTTACGGCTCCTGGGGCAGCCTATAATTCACCCCTCCACTTT. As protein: CASSQVTAPGAAYNSPLHF.

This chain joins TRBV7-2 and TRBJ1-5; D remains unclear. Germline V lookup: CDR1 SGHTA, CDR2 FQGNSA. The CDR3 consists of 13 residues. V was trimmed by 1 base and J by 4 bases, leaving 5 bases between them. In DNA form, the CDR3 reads TGTGCCAGCAGCTTAGTCGAGAATCAGCCCCAGCATTTT. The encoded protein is CASSLVENQPQHF.

DNA of the CDR3: TGCAGCGCCCTGACAGGCCAATCCTACAATGAGCAGTTCTTC. Translation: CSALTGQSYNEQFF. The chain is built from TRBV29-1 and TRBJ2-1, with D perhaps TRBD1 (6 bases). This CDR3 has 14 residues. Germline values: CDR1 SQVTM, CDR2 ANQGSEA. V was shortened by 7 bases and J by 1 base, with 14 bases between the two germline ends.

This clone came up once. The CDR3 reads CASSYSPANEQFF. CDR3 in DNA: TGTGCCAGCAGCTACAGTCCCGCCAATGAGCAGTTCTTC. This chain joins TRBV7-3 and TRBJ2-1; D not resolved. The CDR3 has 13 amino acids. V was pared by 4 bases and J by 6 bases, with 10 bases between. Germline CDR1 and CDR2: SGHTA and FQGTGA.

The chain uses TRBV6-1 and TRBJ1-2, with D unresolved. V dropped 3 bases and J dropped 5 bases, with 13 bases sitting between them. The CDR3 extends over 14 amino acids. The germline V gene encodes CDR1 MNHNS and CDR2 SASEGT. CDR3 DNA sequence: TGTGCCAGCAGTGAGTCGGTGGACTTTTATGGCTACACCTTC. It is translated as CASSESVDFYGYTF.

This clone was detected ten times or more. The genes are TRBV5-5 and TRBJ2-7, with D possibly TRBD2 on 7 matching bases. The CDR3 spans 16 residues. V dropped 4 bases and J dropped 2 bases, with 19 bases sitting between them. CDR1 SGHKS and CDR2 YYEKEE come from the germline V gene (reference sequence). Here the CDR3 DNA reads TGTGCCAGCAGCCCTAGAGGGGGGGCCCTCCCCTACGAGCAGTACTTC. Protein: CASSPRGGALPYEQYF. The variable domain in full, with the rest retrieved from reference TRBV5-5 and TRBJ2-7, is DAGVTQSPTHLIKTRGQQVTLRCSPISGHKSVSWYQQVLGQGPQFIFQYYEKEERGRGNFPDRFSARQFPNYSSELNVNALLLGDSALYLCASSPRGGALPYEQYFGPGTRLTVT.

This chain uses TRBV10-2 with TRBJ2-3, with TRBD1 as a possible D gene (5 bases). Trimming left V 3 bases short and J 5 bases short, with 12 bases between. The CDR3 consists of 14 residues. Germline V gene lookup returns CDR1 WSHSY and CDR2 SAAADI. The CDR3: CASSDRGLGDTQYF. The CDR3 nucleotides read TGCGCCAGCAGTGATAGGGGTCTCGGAGATACGCAGTATTTT.

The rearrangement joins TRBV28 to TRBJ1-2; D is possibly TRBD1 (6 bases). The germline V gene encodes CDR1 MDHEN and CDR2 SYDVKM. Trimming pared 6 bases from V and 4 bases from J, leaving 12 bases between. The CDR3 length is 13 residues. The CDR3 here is CASRSAGAYGYTF. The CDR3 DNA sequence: TGTGCCAGCAGGAGCGCAGGGGCCTATGGCTACACCTTC.

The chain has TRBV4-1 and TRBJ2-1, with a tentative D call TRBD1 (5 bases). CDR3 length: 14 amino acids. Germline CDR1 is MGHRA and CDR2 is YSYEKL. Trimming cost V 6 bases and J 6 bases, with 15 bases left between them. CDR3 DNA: TGCGCCAGCAGTACGGTGGTTGGGGCCAATGAGCAGTTCTTC. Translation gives CASSTVVGANEQFF.

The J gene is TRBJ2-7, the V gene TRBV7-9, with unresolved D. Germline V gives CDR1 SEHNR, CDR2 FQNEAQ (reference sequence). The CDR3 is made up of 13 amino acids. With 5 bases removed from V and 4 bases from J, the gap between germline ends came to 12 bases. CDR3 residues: CASSPPTRYEQYF. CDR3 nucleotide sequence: TGTGCCAGCAGCCCGCCCACCCGGTACGAGCAGTACTTC.

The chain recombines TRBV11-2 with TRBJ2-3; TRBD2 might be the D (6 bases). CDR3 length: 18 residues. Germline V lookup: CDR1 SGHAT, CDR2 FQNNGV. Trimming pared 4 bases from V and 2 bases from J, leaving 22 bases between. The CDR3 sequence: CASSSTGGVTSYTDTQYF. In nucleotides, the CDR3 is TGTGCCAGCAGCTCGACCGGCGGGGTTACGTCCTACACAGATACGCAGTATTTT.

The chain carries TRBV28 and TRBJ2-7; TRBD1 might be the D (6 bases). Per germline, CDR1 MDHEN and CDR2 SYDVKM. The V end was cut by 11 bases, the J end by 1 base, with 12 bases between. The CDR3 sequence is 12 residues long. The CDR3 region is CAGSTGSYEQYF. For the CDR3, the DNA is TGTGCCGGATCGACAGGTTCCTACGAGCAGTACTTC.

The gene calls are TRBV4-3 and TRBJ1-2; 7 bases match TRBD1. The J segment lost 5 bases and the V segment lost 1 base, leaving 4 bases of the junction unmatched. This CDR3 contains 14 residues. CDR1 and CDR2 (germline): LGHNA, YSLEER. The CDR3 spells CASSQVGTAYGYTF. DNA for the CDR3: TGCGCCAGCAGCCAAGTTGGGACAGCATATGGCTACACCTTC.

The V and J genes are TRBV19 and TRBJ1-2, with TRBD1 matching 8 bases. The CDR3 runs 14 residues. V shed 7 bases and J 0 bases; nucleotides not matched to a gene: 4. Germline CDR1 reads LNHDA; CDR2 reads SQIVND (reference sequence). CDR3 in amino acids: CASTKDRANYGYTF. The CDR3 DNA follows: TGTGCCAGTACTAAGGACAGGGCTAACTATGGCTACACCTTC.

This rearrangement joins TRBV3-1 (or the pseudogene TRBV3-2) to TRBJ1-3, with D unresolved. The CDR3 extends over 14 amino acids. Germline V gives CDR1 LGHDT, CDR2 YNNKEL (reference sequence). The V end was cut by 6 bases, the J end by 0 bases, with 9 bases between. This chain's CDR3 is CASSFPSSGNTIYF. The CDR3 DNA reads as TGTGCCAGCAGTTTCCCGAGCTCTGGAAACACCATATATTTT.

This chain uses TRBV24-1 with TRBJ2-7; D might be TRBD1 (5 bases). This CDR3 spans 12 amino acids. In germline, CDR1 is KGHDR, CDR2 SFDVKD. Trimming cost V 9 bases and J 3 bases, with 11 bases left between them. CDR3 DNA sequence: TGTGCCACCCAAGGACACAACTACGAGCAGTACTTC. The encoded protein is CATQGHNYEQYF.